A single TCR beta chain is shown here with its context. Libraries used 5'RACE template switching adding universal primer site and UMIs. TCRdb derives one entry per CDR3 protein from the 5' RACE reads, leaving out DNA. This listing includes approximately 550,000 distinct CDR3 sequences. There are 14 residues in the CDR3. The germline CDR1 and CDR2 sequences are LGHDT and YNNKEL (reference sequence). The data stem from a study of T cells expressing NK-cell markers. Material for sequencing was blood T cells: a sorted CD56 or NKG2C T cell subset, CD4+ or CD8+ T cells, or bulk PBMC T cells (not recorded which). This clonotype originated in a man younger than 30 in good health. J is TRBJ1-1 and V is TRBV3-1. The chain's CDR3 is CASSQVGQLTEAFF.